The 21 T cell receptor beta chains given below trace back to one sample, sequenced in a study of blood T cells in healthy people across ages. Together with a sample-barcoded 5' primer, a J-beta primer mix was included in a second PCR lasting about 6 to 11 cycles. TCRdb fed the 5' RACE reads into MiXCR, producing one record per CDR3 protein. Of some 1.5 million distinct CDR3 sequences listed, 28% are singletons. Sequenced: blood. The receptors here all came from a woman aged 30 to 39 in good health.

This clonotype was found many times. This chain links TRBV12-3 or TRBV12-4 with TRBJ1-2, with D possibly being TRBD1 (5 bases). The length of the CDR3 is 13 residues. Trimming removed 8 bases at V and 4 bases at J, with 14 bases between. The CDR3 bases are TGTGCCAGCCGCCCAGGGCATCTCTATGGCTACACCTTC. Residues: CASRPGHLYGYTF.

This clonotype was detected many times. J is TRBJ2-5 and V is TRBV29-1, with D maybe TRBD2 (6 bases). The CDR3 runs to 11 residues. Trimming stripped 4 bases from V and 4 bases from J, with 7 bases between. Germline CDR1 is SQVTM and CDR2 is ANQGSEA. The CDR3 region has the DNA TGCAGCGTTGCCGGGAGAGAGACCCAGTACTTC. It specifies CSVAGRETQYF.

There are a few counts of this clonotype. The chain is built from TRBV6-5 and TRBJ2-5; TRBD1 is a possible D gene (5 bases). The V and J ends lost 5 bases and 1 base respectively, with 11 bases between them. Per the germline V gene, CDR1 is MNHEY and CDR2 is SVGAGI. This CDR3 comprises 14 residues. The CDR3 protein is CASSTGAIQETQYF. As DNA, the CDR3 is TGTGCCAGCAGTACAGGTGCGATCCAAGAGACCCAGTACTTC.

This clonotype was observed a handful of times. The V call is TRBV9, the J call TRBJ2-1; D not certain. The germline V gene has CDR1 SGDLS and CDR2 YYNGEE. The length of the CDR3 is 12 residues. The V and J ends lost 0 bases and 6 bases respectively, with 4 bases between them. The CDR3 spells CASSVDLNEQFF. The CDR3, as DNA: TGTGCCAGCAGCGTAGATCTCAATGAGCAGTTCTTC.

V gene TRBV5-1 combines with J gene TRBJ1-1; a possible D gene is TRBD1 (6 bases). With 5 bases removed from V and 7 bases from J, the gap between germline ends came to 15 bases. The CDR3 is 13 amino acids. CDR1 and CDR2 from the germline V gene are SGHRS and YFSETQ. CDR3 bases: TGCGCCAGCAGTCCCGGCCGACAGGTTGAAGCTTTCTTT. Protein product: CASSPGRQVEAFF.

This chain joins TRBV4-1 and TRBJ1-4, with D maybe TRBD1 (6 bases). Trimming shortened V by 5 bases and J by 8 bases, and 18 bases separated the two germline ends. The germline V gene has CDR1 MGHRA and CDR2 YSYEKL. CDR3 length equals 15 residues. The CDR3 sequence is CASSASGGSFEKLFF. CDR3 DNA: TGCGCCAGCAGCGCGTCCGGGGGCAGCTTCGAAAAACTGTTTTTT.

The chain recombines TRBV20-1 with TRBJ1-6; tentatively, D is TRBD1 (5 bases). CDR3 length: 16 residues. V lost 1 base and J 0 bases, leaving 10 bases between the germline ends. Germline values: CDR1 DFQATT, CDR2 SNEGSKA (reference sequence). CDR3: CSARGDGRSYNSPLHF. DNA of the CDR3: TGCAGTGCTAGAGGGGACGGTCGCTCCTATAATTCACCCCTCCACTTT.

This clonotype was seen repeatedly, ten times or more. The V and J genes are TRBV29-1 and TRBJ2-1; 9 bases are shared with TRBD2. There are 13 residues in the CDR3. V dropped 5 bases and J dropped 7; count of bases not matched to a gene: 6. Germline CDR1 reads SQVTM; CDR2 reads ANQGSEA. CDR3: CSVSSGGRNEQFF. As DNA, the CDR3 is TGCAGCGTTTCCAGCGGGGGGCGTAATGAGCAGTTCTTC.

This clonotype has ten or more counts. The V gene is TRBV7-2, the J gene TRBJ1-2; D call uncertain. Trimming removed 3 bases at V and 5 bases at J, with 10 bases between. Germline loops: CDR1 SGHTA, CDR2 FQGNSA. The CDR3 is 13 amino acids. The CDR3 coding sequence is TGTGCCAGCAGCTTTGTAAGGGTTTATGGCTACACCTTC. It encodes CASSFVRVYGYTF.

This clonotype has a count of ten or more. The V call is TRBV6-2 or TRBV6-3, the J call TRBJ2-1; tentative D call: TRBD2 (6 bases). Germline V gene sequence: CDR1 MNHEY, CDR2 SVGEGT. Trimming shortened V by 5 bases and J by 5 bases, and 10 bases separated the two germline ends. The CDR3 is 13 amino acids. The chain's CDR3 is CASSRLVNNEQFF. The CDR3 DNA sequence: TGTGCCAGCAGTCGACTAGTCAACAATGAGCAGTTCTTC.

The chain employs TRBV5-1 and TRBJ2-1; 13 nucleotides agree with TRBD2. CDR3 length equals 17 residues. V gave up 1 base and J gave up 3 bases; unmatched junction bases: 4. The germline gives CDR1 SGHRS, CDR2 YFSETQ. CDR3 loop: CASSLTSGGAHYNEQFF. The CDR3 region has the DNA TGCGCCAGCAGCTTGACTAGCGGGGGGGCACACTACAATGAGCAGTTCTTC.

This clonotype was recorded a few times. The rearrangement links TRBV28 to TRBJ1-2; D gene ambiguous. Germline lookup yields CDR1 MDHEN and CDR2 SYDVKM. This CDR3 contains 14 residues. Trimming pared 3 bases from V and 0 bases from J, leaving 8 bases between. The CDR3 nucleotides read TGTGCCAGCAGTTTCCGGTTAGCTAACTATGGCTACACCTTC. It specifies CASSFRLANYGYTF.

In the case of this clonotype: This may stem from a read error, because a much larger clone lies one nucleotide away. The chain couples TRBV21-1 to TRBJ2-5; TRBD1 is taken as the D call from the table, unchecked against the DNA. TRBV21-1 is noted as a pseudogene. The CDR3 contains 13 residues. CDR3 residues: CASSPRRYNEQYF. The CDR3 DNA reads TGTGCCAGCAGCCCCCGGAGATACAATGAGCAGTACTTC.

The chain links TRBV5-1 to TRBJ2-7, with 10 bases identical to TRBD1. CDR3 length: 16 residues. The V gene end was trimmed by 5 bases and the J gene end by 4 bases; junction bases not matched to a gene: 12. The germline gives CDR1 SGHRS, CDR2 YFSETQ. The CDR3, as DNA: TGCGCCAGCAGTTACACGAACGGGACAGGGGTGTACGAGCAGTACTTC. Translation: CASSYTNGTGVYEQYF.

The table lists this clonotype with a few counts. This chain links TRBV20-1 with TRBJ2-5, with D possibly matching TRBD2 (5 bases). From germline, CDR1 is DFQATT and CDR2 SNEGSKA (reference sequence). The CDR3 totals 13 residues. V lost 0 bases to trimming and J lost 4 bases, with 9 bases between them. CDR3 amino acids: CSARDPAAETQYF. The CDR3 DNA sequence: TGCAGTGCTAGAGACCCAGCGGCAGAGACCCAGTACTTC.

This clonotype has only a few counts. This chain connects TRBV5-1 to TRBJ2-7; possibly TRBD1 for D (5 bases). CDR1 and CDR2 from the germline V gene are SGHRS and YFSETQ. The germline V and J ends were trimmed by 2 bases and 4 bases, with 13 bases remaining between them. This CDR3 comprises 14 residues. CDR3 amino acids: CASSLEGVGYEQYF. In DNA, the CDR3 is TGCGCCAGCAGCTTAGAAGGGGTCGGGTACGAGCAGTACTTC. The entire variable domain, with the rest obtained from reference TRBV5-1 and TRBJ2-7, is as follows: KAGVTQTPRYLIKTRGQQVTLSCSPISGHRSVSWYQQTPGQGLQFLFEYFSETQRNKGNFPGRFSGRQFSNSRSEMNVSTLELGDSALYLCASSLEGVGYEQYFGPGTRLTVT.

CDR3 residues: CSAPGPSGVAFF. The CDR3 DNA reads as TGCAGTGCCCCGGGACCAAGCGGTGTAGCTTTCTTT. The chain carries TRBV20-1 and TRBJ1-1; possibly TRBD1 for D (5 bases). Germline V CDR1 and CDR2: DFQATT, SNEGSKA (reference sequence). The CDR3 contains 12 residues. Trimming took 6 bases from V and 10 from J, leaving 18 bases between them.

This rearrangement joins TRBV6-5 to TRBJ1-1, with TRBD1 matching 7 bases. Looked up from germline, CDR1 is MNHEY and CDR2 is SVGAGI. The CDR3 contains 14 residues. J lost 1 base, V lost 5 bases, and 4 bases had no gene match. CDR3 DNA: TGTGCCAGCAGTGACGGACAGGAGAACACTGAAGCTTTCTTT. This codes for CASSDGQENTEAFF.

The chain is built from TRBV5-5 and TRBJ1-2, with D maybe TRBD1 (5 bases). The V gene lost 3 bases and the J gene lost 5 bases, with 14 bases spanning the gap. From germline, CDR1 is SGHKS and CDR2 YYEKEE (reference sequence). This CDR3 contains 14 residues. Written as DNA, the CDR3 is TGTGCCAGCAGCTGTCACGACAGTCCTTATGGCTACACCTTC. It translates to CASSCHDSPYGYTF.

The chain couples TRBV30 to TRBJ2-3; TRBD2 aligns across 7 bases. Trimming removed 5 bases from V and 1 base from J; junction bases left unmatched: 3. CDR1 is GTSNPN, CDR2 SVGIG, per germline (reference sequence). The CDR3 is made up of 13 amino acids. Here the CDR3 DNA reads TGTGCCTGGTCTCTAGCGGGCACAGATACGCAGTATTTT. It specifies CAWSLAGTDTQYF. The variable domain in full, completed from reference TRBV30 and TRBJ2-3, reads SQTIHQWPATLVQPVGSPLSLECTVEGTSNPNLYWYRQAAGRGLQLLFYSVGIGQISSEVPQNLSASRPQDRQFILSSKKLLLSDSGFYLCAWSLAGTDTQYFGPGTRLTVL.

This sequence joins TRBV11-2 and TRBJ2-1; a weak D match, TRBD2 (6 bases). CDR1 is SGHAT, CDR2 FQNNGV, per germline. The CDR3 is 17 amino acids. Trimming took 5 bases from V and 8 from J, leaving 25 bases between them. The CDR3 protein is CASSQRAGTGVVDEQFF. CDR3 DNA: TGTGCCAGCAGCCAGAGAGCCGGGACTGGCGTGGTGGATGAGCAGTTCTTC.